This T cell receptor (beta chain) was documented in a study of CD8 T cells in ankylosing spondylitis. Study-wide findings and caveats: With a CD8+ phenotype, disease-linked clones were relatively rare in peripheral blood. A subset of motif variants has previously been described in the synovial fluid and blood of reactive arthritis. Matched ankylosing spondylitis synovial fluid reportedly showed significant enrichment of disease-linked clones. Blood of patients with ankylosing spondylitis appeared to be characterized by a TCR beta motif of 8 or 9 highly homologous variants.

As concerns this clonotype: The antigen remains undetermined.

Quantitative 5'-RACE with molecular barcodes produced the TCR beta libraries. One entry per CDR3 protein, called by TCRdb with MiXCR from the 5' RACE reads. The table has some 800,000 distinct CDR3 sequences, around 11% seen once. Trimming left V 0 bases short and J 8 bases short, with 10 bases between. Germline CDR1 SEHNR, CDR2 FQNEAQ (reference sequence). The CDR3 runs 13 residues. This clonotype was obtained from a male donor with ankylosing spondylitis. Sequencing was carried out using blood, either unsorted or a sorted T cell fraction (not recorded which). This chain connects TRBV7-9 to TRBJ1-2; TRBD1 is a possible D gene (5 bases). This chain's CDR3 is CASSLAGAAGYTF. DNA for the CDR3: TGTGCCAGCAGCTTAGCAGGGGCGGCCGGCTACACCTTC.